Listed here are 2 T cell receptor beta chains from one sample, sequenced in a study of CD4 T cells in relation to SARS-CoV-2 and coronaviruses. The repertoire was sequenced with immunoSEQ multiplex PCR; TCRdb's copy has only in-frame clones and lacks some. The sample has about 37,000 clones, approximately 81% seen once. No antigen is known for these receptors. Sequencing used naive CD4+ T cells from PBMCs, cultured in vitro. The subset here: naive CD4+ T cells isolated by negative enrichment. The receptors here all came from an adult with COVID-19.

The chain employs TRBV5-5 and TRBJ2-7, with D perhaps TRBD1 (5 bases). Germline V lookup: CDR1 SGHKS, CDR2 YYEKEE (reference sequence). The CDR3 contains 15 residues. Trimming left V 1 base short and J 1 base short, with 12 bases between. In DNA, the CDR3 is TGTGCCAGCAGCTTGTTTTCCGACAGATCCTACGAGCAGTACTTC. Amino acid sequence: CASSLFSDRSYEQYF.

The chain is built from TRBV9 and TRBJ2-1; a weak D match, TRBD2 (5 bases). Germline CDR1 and CDR2: SGDLS and YYNGEE. The length of the CDR3 is 14 residues. V was cut by 4 bases and J by 8 bases, with 16 bases left in between. The CDR3 coding sequence is TGTGCCAGCAGCCCCGAAACTAGAGACGATGAGCAGTTCTTC. Its protein is CASSPETRDDEQFF.